A single sample is the source of the 9 T cell receptor beta chains below, sequenced in a study of blood T cell repertoires in COVID-19. Generated by immunoSEQ multiplex PCR, the TCRdb table keeps only in-frame clones and is missing some. Here the sample spans more than 65,000 clones, more than 70% being singletons. The sequenced sample consisted of peripheral blood. The origin of the receptors is a human donor in a cohort sampled during active COVID-19.

The rearrangement joins TRBV3-1 (or the pseudogene TRBV3-2) to TRBJ2-5; 8 bases align to TRBD1. This CDR3 has 15 residues. V trimming: 4 bases; J trimming: 3 bases; junction bases outside the gene matches: 7. CDR1 is LGHDT and CDR2 is YNNKEL in the germline V gene (reference sequence). CDR3 nucleotides: TGTGCCAGCAGCCCCCGCCGGACAGGGAAAGAGACCCAGTACTTC. Its translation is CASSPRRTGKETQYF.

The gene calls are TRBV5-1 and TRBJ1-1; 8 nucleotides align to TRBD1. This CDR3 contains 13 residues. Germline trimming cut 0 bases from V and 11 bases from J; bases unmatched to any gene: 6. Germline CDR1 SGHRS, CDR2 YFSETQ. The chain's CDR3 is CASSLGGQGSAFF. The CDR3 DNA reads TGCGCCAGCAGCTTGGGAGGACAGGGATCTGCTTTCTTT.

V and J are TRBV7-2 and TRBJ2-3; D may be TRBD2 (5 bases). Germline CDR1 reads SGHTA; CDR2 reads FQGNSA. Between the trimmed V and J ends, which lost 1 base and 2 bases, there was a span of 10 bases. CDR3 length: 15 residues. This chain's CDR3 is CASSLVGLHTDTQYF. CDR3 DNA: TGTGCCAGCAGCTTAGTAGGACTTCACACAGATACGCAGTATTTT.

This clone was counted only a few times. J is TRBJ1-4 and V is TRBV30; a weak D match, TRBD1 (6 bases). CDR1 and CDR2 (germline): GTSNPN, SVGIG (reference sequence). Trimming left V 2 bases short and J 7 bases short, with 17 bases between. This CDR3 is built from 15 residues. The CDR3 loop is CAWSRGGAGGEKLFF. The CDR3 DNA follows: TGTGCCTGGAGTCGAGGGGGGGCGGGAGGTGAAAAACTGTTTTTT.

The chain carries TRBV30 and TRBJ2-4; D perhaps matches TRBD2 (7 bases). Trimming pared 5 bases from V and 9 bases from J, leaving 17 bases between. Germline CDR1 is GTSNPN and CDR2 is SVGIG (reference sequence). The CDR3 extends over 13 amino acids. CDR3 DNA: TGTGCCTGGTCCGGGGGGCGGGGGCCCATTCAGTACTTC. The encoded protein is CAWSGGRGPIQYF.

The chain combines TRBV5-1 with TRBJ2-5; 10 nucleotides align to TRBD2. The length of the CDR3 is 15 residues. J was trimmed by 4 bases and V by 5 bases; bases with no gene match: 8. Germline V gene sequence: CDR1 SGHRS, CDR2 YFSETQ. The CDR3 is CASSPSGGAGETQYF. CDR3 nucleotides: TGCGCCAGCAGTCCGAGCGGGGGGGCAGGAGAGACCCAGTACTTC.

The V gene is TRBV11-2, the J gene TRBJ2-7; TRBD2 agrees at 7 bases. The CDR3 is made up of 14 amino acids. From germline, CDR1 is SGHAT and CDR2 FQNNGV. Losses at the gene ends were 1 base for V and 8 bases for J; bases not matched to a gene: 8. CDR3 region: CASSLASGLLKQYF. The CDR3 DNA reads as TGTGCCAGCAGCTTAGCTAGCGGTCTCCTCAAGCAGTACTTC.

The rearrangement joins TRBV3-1 (or the pseudogene TRBV3-2) to TRBJ1-1; D gene uncertain. Germline V gene data show CDR1 as LGHDT and CDR2 as YNNKEL (reference sequence). Trimming stripped 4 bases from V and 2 bases from J, with 14 bases between. CDR3 size: 15 residues. DNA of the CDR3: TGTGCCAGCAGCCCCCTCGTGGCGGGAAACACTGAAGCTTTCTTT. Protein: CASSPLVAGNTEAFF.

This clone has more than one count but fewer than ten. The V gene is TRBV5-1, the J gene TRBJ2-7, with 7 bases fitting TRBD2. The CDR3 spans 14 residues. Germline V CDR1 and CDR2: SGHRS, YFSETQ. Germline trimming cut 1 base from V and 3 bases from J; bases unmatched to any gene: 4. CDR3 protein: CASSLTSDNYEQYF. The DNA for the CDR3 is TGCGCCAGCAGCTTGACTAGCGATAACTACGAGCAGTACTTC.